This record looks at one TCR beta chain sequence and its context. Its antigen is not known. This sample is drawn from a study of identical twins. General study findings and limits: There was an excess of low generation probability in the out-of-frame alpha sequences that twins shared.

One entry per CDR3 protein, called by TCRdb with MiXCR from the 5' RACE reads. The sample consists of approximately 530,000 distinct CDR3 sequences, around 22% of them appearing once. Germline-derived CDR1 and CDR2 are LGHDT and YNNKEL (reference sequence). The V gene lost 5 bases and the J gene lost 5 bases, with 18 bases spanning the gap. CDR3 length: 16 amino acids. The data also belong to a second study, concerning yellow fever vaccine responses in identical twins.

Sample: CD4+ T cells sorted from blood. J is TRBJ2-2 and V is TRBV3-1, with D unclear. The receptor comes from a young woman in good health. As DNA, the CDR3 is TGTGCCAGCAGCTTCAAGAGAAAGTGGGTAACCGGGGAGCTGTTTTTT. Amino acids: CASSFKRKWVTGELFF. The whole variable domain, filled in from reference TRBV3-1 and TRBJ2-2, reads DTAVSQTPKYLVTQMGNDKSIKCEQNLGHDTMYWYKQDSKKFLKIMFSYNNKELIINETVPNRFSPKSPDKAHLNLHINSLELGDSAVYFCASSFKRKWVTGELFFGEGSRLTVL.